This T cell receptor beta chain was observed in a study of CD8 T cells in ankylosing spondylitis. TCRdb re-derived calls from the 5' RACE reads in MiXCR, one entry per CDR3 protein. The table has hundreds of thousands of distinct CDR3 sequences, 20% seen once. General study findings and limits: What seemed typical of ankylosing spondylitis blood was a TCR beta motif built from roughly eight highly homologous variants. Disease-linked clones bore a CD8+ phenotype and were relatively rare in peripheral blood. Matched ankylosing spondylitis synovial fluid reportedly showed significant enrichment of disease-linked clones. Earlier literature documents some of the motif variants in reactive arthritis synovial fluid and blood.

Turning to this clonotype: The antigen is unknown.

The CDR3 covers 13 residues. V lost 2 bases to trimming and J lost 3 bases, with 7 bases between them. The rearrangement links TRBV12-3 or TRBV12-4 to TRBJ1-2; possible D gene TRBD1, 5 bases. The specimen sequenced was blood, either unsorted or a sorted T cell fraction (not recorded which). This TCR came from a male donor with ankylosing spondylitis or in good health (not recorded which). The CDR3, as DNA: TGTGCCAGCAGTTTACCAGGGCACTATGGCTACACCTTC. Protein product: CASSLPGHYGYTF.